These T cell receptor beta chains were read from a single sample in a study of blood T cells in healthy people across ages. TCRdb reprocessed the 5' RACE reads via MiXCR and lists one record per CDR3 protein. There are 1.5 million to 2 million distinct CDR3 sequences in the sample; roughly 27% occur only once, and roughly 8.2% lies in the top ten. Input material: blood. All receptors come from a woman aged 30 to 39 in good health. The CDR3 runs from the conserved cysteine through the conserved F or W. A D gene is named only where the DNA matches it firmly. For some rows the clone size is stated as once, few or many, or as a class when expanded; others skip it.

J: TRBJ2-1
D: -
size: many
V: TRBV30
CDR3: CAWRTRGSYNEQFF
DNA: TGTGCCTGGAGGACAAGGGGCTCCTACAATGAGCAGTTCTTC

J: TRBJ1-1
D: -
size: few
V: TRBV11-2
CDR3: CASSPPNAEAFF
DNA: TGTGCCAGCAGCCCACCTAACGCTGAAGCTTTCTTT

J: TRBJ2-3
D: -
size: -
V: TRBV5-5
CDR3: CASSTREGGAVDTQYF
DNA: TGTGCCAGCAGCACCCGGGAAGGGGGGGCCGTAGATACGCAGTATTTT

J: TRBJ2-1
D: -
size: -
V: TRBV7-2
CDR3: CASSNQGGSSYNEQFF
DNA: TGTGCCAGCAGCAACCAGGGGGGATCGTCCTACAATGAGCAGTTCTTC

J: TRBJ2-7
D: -
size: many
V: TRBV28
CDR3: CASTPDPRSSYEQYF
DNA: TGTGCCAGCACCCCGGATCCTCGGAGCTCCTACGAGCAGTACTTC

J: TRBJ2-5
D: TRBD2
size: many
V: TRBV29-1
CDR3: CSWGGTRETQYF
DNA: TGCAGCTGGGGAGGGACCCGTGAGACCCAGTACTTC

J: TRBJ2-7
D: -
size: many
V: TRBV21-1
CDR3: CASSLIGRLGDHYEQYF
DNA: TGTGCCAGCAGCCTAATCGGAAGGCTCGGGGATCACTACGAGCAGTACTTC

J: TRBJ2-7
D: -
size: many
V: TRBV20-1
CDR3: CSARDGDTYYEQYF
DNA: TGCAGTGCTAGAGATGGAGACACCTACTACGAGCAGTACTTC

J: TRBJ1-2
D: -
size: -
V: TRBV2
CDR3: CASRTQHRTYGYTF
DNA: TGTGCCAGCAGGACACAGCACCGAACCTATGGCTACACCTTC

J: TRBJ2-6
D: -
size: many
V: TRBV5-1
CDR3: CATTGTPGANVLTF
DNA: TGCGCCACCACAGGGACGCCCGGGGCCAACGTCCTGACTTTC

J: TRBJ2-1
D: TRBD1
size: -
V: TRBV7-9
CDR3: CASSFPGQRNEQFF
DNA: TGTGCCAGCAGCTTTCCGGGACAGCGCAATGAGCAGTTCTTC

J: TRBJ2-1
D: -
size: -
V: TRBV6-2/TRBV6-3
CDR3: CASKAGLPVGNEQFF
DNA: TGTGCCAGCAAGGCGGGGCTCCCGGTGGGAAATGAGCAGTTCTTC

J: TRBJ2-7
D: -
size: many
V: TRBV6-2/TRBV6-3
CDR3: CASSRLVYEQYF
DNA: TGTGCCAGCAGTAGATTGGTCTACGAGCAGTACTTC

J: TRBJ2-1
D: -
size: -
V: TRBV5-6
CDR3: CASSSEVEQFF
DNA: TGTGCCAGCAGCTCGGAGGTTGAGCAGTTCTTC

J: TRBJ2-1
D: -
size: few
V: TRBV2
CDR3: CASKGFVEDEQFF
DNA: TGTGCCAGCAAGGGATTTGTTGAGGATGAGCAGTTCTTC

J: TRBJ2-3
D: -
size: -
V: TRBV24-1
CDR3: CATSGGADTQYF
DNA: TGTGCCACCAGTGGAGGGGCAGATACGCAGTATTTT

J: TRBJ2-2
D: -
size: many
V: TRBV12-3/TRBV12-4
CDR3: CASSLEGGELFF
DNA: TGCGCCAGCAGCTTGGAGGGCGGGGAGCTGTTTTTT

J: TRBJ2-3
D: -
size: few
V: TRBV5-5
CDR3: CASSPYQGGSTDTQYF
DNA: TGTGCCAGCAGCCCCTATCAGGGGGGTTCCACAGATACGCAGTATTTT

J: TRBJ2-5
D: TRBD2
size: -
V: TRBV18
CDR3: CAGSQTRGETQYF
DNA: TGTGCCGGCTCCCAGACGCGGGGGGAGACCCAGTACTTC

J: TRBJ2-1
D: TRBD1
size: few
V: TRBV12-3/TRBV12-4
CDR3: CASSFLGQGPGNEQFF
DNA: TGTGCCAGCAGTTTTTTGGGACAGGGACCGGGCAATGAGCAGTTCTTC

J: TRBJ2-7
D: TRBD1
size: few
V: TRBV7-6
CDR3: CASSLVGLTGPSYEQYF
DNA: TGTGCCAGCAGCTTAGTGGGGTTGACAGGGCCTTCTTACGAGCAGTACTTC

J: TRBJ1-6
D: -
size: -
V: TRBV4-3
CDR3: CASSHRRTGSPLHF
DNA: TGCGCCAGCAGCCACCGCCGGACGGGTTCACCCCTCCACTTT

J: TRBJ2-1
D: -
size: -
V: TRBV2
CDR3: CASNLEGGKDEQFF
DNA: TGTGCCAGCAATTTGGAGGGGGGTAAGGATGAGCAGTTCTTC

J: TRBJ2-3
D: TRBD1
size: -
V: TRBV20-1
CDR3: CSARPTGGYSTDTQYF
DNA: TGCAGTGCTAGGCCTACAGGGGGCTATAGCACAGATACGCAGTATTTT

J: TRBJ2-5
D: -
size: few
V: TRBV5-5
CDR3: CASSFLGAQETQYF
DNA: TGTGCCAGCAGCTTCCTCGGGGCCCAAGAGACCCAGTACTTC

J: TRBJ2-5
D: -
size: -
V: TRBV14
CDR3: CASSQNHPGQTQYF
DNA: TGTGCCAGCAGCCAAAACCACCCGGGGCAGACCCAGTACTTC

J: TRBJ1-4
D: -
size: -
V: TRBV20-1
CDR3: CSARHGLNEKLFF
DNA: TGCAGTGCCAGACACGGGCTTAATGAAAAACTGTTTTTT

J: TRBJ1-5
D: TRBD1
size: few
V: TRBV29-1
CDR3: CSVGTGRRQPQHF
DNA: TGCAGCGTTGGGACAGGTAGGAGGCAGCCCCAGCATTTT

J: TRBJ2-7
D: -
size: many
V: TRBV3-1
CDR3: CASSQEAIKGQYF
DNA: TGTGCCAGCAGCCAAGAGGCTATCAAAGGGCAGTACTTC

J: TRBJ2-7
D: TRBD2
size: few
V: TRBV7-9
CDR3: CASSLVLAAVHEQYF
DNA: TGTGCCAGCAGCTTAGTGCTAGCGGCCGTCCACGAGCAGTACTTC

J: TRBJ1-2
D: -
size: -
V: TRBV12-3/TRBV12-4
CDR3: CASSFSGWAYGYTF
DNA: TGTGCCAGCAGTTTTTCGGGGTGGGCCTATGGCTACACCTTC

J: TRBJ1-2
D: -
size: few
V: TRBV12-3/TRBV12-4
CDR3: CASSYPSGGADYGYTF
DNA: TGTGCCAGCAGCTACCCTAGTGGGGGGGCAGACTATGGCTACACCTTC

J: TRBJ2-3
D: -
size: many
V: TRBV2
CDR3: CASSGEDTQYF
DNA: TGTGCCAGCAGCGGAGAAGATACGCAGTATTTT

J: TRBJ2-2
D: -
size: -
V: TRBV7-8
CDR3: CASSFQGPNTGELFF
DNA: TGTGCCAGCAGCTTCCAGGGACCGAACACCGGGGAGCTGTTTTTT

J: TRBJ2-7
D: TRBD2
size: few
V: TRBV3-1
CDR3: CASSQTSSGAEQYF
DNA: TGTGCCAGCAGCCAGACCTCCAGCGGGGCTGAGCAGTACTTC

J: TRBJ2-1
D: -
size: few
V: TRBV7-7
CDR3: CASSQSAASSYNEQFF
DNA: TGTGCCAGCAGTCAGTCAGCGGCGAGCTCCTACAATGAGCAGTTCTTC

J: TRBJ2-1
D: -
size: -
V: TRBV7-4
CDR3: CASSLGSLQFF
DNA: TGTGCCAGCAGCTTAGGCTCTCTGCAGTTCTTC

J: TRBJ2-3
D: -
size: -
V: TRBV6-5
CDR3: CASKVEATDTQYF
DNA: TGTGCCAGCAAGGTTGAAGCCACAGATACGCAGTATTTT

J: TRBJ2-1
D: -
size: few
V: TRBV29-1
CDR3: CSVRVGTVEQFF
DNA: TGCAGCGTTCGGGTCGGAACGGTTGAGCAGTTCTTC

J: TRBJ1-2
D: -
size: few
V: TRBV28
CDR3: CASRPGPHGYTF
DNA: TGTGCCAGCAGACCAGGACCCCATGGCTACACCTTC

J: TRBJ2-1
D: -
size: -
V: TRBV12-3/TRBV12-4
CDR3: CASSPRPVDEQFF
DNA: TGTGCCAGCAGTCCCAGACCCGTCGATGAGCAGTTCTTC

J: TRBJ2-7
D: -
size: -
V: TRBV7-9
CDR3: CASSSHRGSYEQYF
DNA: TGTGCCAGCAGCTCTCATAGGGGGTCCTACGAGCAGTACTTC

J: TRBJ2-7
D: TRBD1
size: -
V: TRBV9
CDR3: CASSVGDRISSYEQYF
DNA: TGTGCCAGCAGCGTAGGGGACAGGATAAGCTCCTACGAGCAGTACTTC

J: TRBJ2-7
D: TRBD2
size: -
V: TRBV7-6
CDR3: CASSEAGISYQQYF
DNA: TGTGCCAGCAGCGAAGCGGGGATCTCCTACCAGCAGTACTTC

J: TRBJ1-2
D: TRBD1
size: many
V: TRBV24-1
CDR3: CATSGTPGQGNYGYTF
DNA: TGTGCCACCAGTGGGACTCCGGGACAGGGGAACTATGGCTACACCTTC

J: TRBJ2-5
D: TRBD2
size: many
V: TRBV29-1
CDR3: CSVIAGGLGETQYF
DNA: TGCAGCGTAATAGCGGGAGGGCTCGGTGAGACCCAGTACTTC

J: TRBJ2-7
D: TRBD2
size: many
V: TRBV9
CDR3: CASSVTSGDEQYF
DNA: TGTGCCAGCAGCGTAACTAGCGGGGACGAGCAGTACTTC

J: TRBJ2-5
D: TRBD1
size: few
V: TRBV11-2
CDR3: CASSLGDRGRFQETQYF
DNA: TGTGCCAGCAGCTTAGGAGACAGGGGGCGATTCCAAGAGACCCAGTACTTC

J: TRBJ1-1
D: -
size: -
V: TRBV5-6
CDR3: CASSSTAPIGAFF
DNA: TGTGCCAGCAGCTCCACTGCCCCGATCGGAGCTTTCTTT

J: TRBJ2-6
D: -
size: -
V: TRBV3-1
CDR3: CAGSQRGANVLTF
DNA: TGTGCCGGCAGCCAGCGTGGGGCCAACGTCCTGACTTTC

J: TRBJ2-7
D: -
size: many
V: TRBV29-1
CDR3: CSVERDNPDEQYF
DNA: TGCAGCGTTGAGCGGGACAATCCCGACGAGCAGTACTTC